The rows below give T cell receptor beta chains drawn from one sample of a study of radiation and T cells in renal cell carcinoma. Here immunoSEQ multiplex PCR was the method, and the copy in TCRdb shows in-frame clones only, minus some. The repertoire includes 150,000 to 160,000 clones, about 87% of them detected once, and over 10% sits in the top ten. The input for sequencing was blood, taken from a patient whose treatment included radiotherapy and nephrectomy. Receptors were obtained from a woman aged 45-60 years with renal cell carcinoma. Both conserved end residues are part of each CDR3. D genes are given only for firm matches. The size of a clone is reported for some rows only, either as once, few or many, or as a class for expanded clones.

TRBV18	14	NA	TRBD1	TRBJ1-4	CASSPRDSGEKLFF	TGTGCCAGCTCACCTCGGGACAGTGGAGAAAAACTGTTTTTT
TRBV7-2	15	NA	TRBD1	TRBJ1-2	CASTNLRDRLYGYTF	TGTGCCAGCACCAACCTCCGGGACAGGCTATATGGCTACACCTTC
TRBV15	13	NA	NA	TRBJ2-7	CATSRIGLDEQYF	TGTGCCACCAGCAGAATAGGGCTCGACGAGCAGTACTTC
TRBV19	12	NA	NA	TRBJ2-5	CASSFPGETQYF	TGTGCCAGTAGTTTCCCCGGGGAGACCCAGTACTTC
TRBV6-6	14	NA	TRBD1	TRBJ1-4	CASSYSQGNEKLFF	TGTGCCAGCAGTTACTCACAGGGGAATGAAAAACTGTTTTTT
TRBV5-1	15	once	TRBD1	TRBJ1-1	CASSPPGTGNTEAFF	TGCGCCAGCAGCCCCCCCGGGACAGGGAACACTGAAGCTTTCTTT
TRBV2	15	few	NA	TRBJ1-1	CASSTPGTANTEAFF	TGTGCCAGCTCCACTCCCGGGACCGCGAACACTGAAGCTTTCTTT
TRBV7-8	18	NA	TRBD2	TRBJ2-5	CASSLEYTGLAGGETQYF	TGTGCCAGCAGCTTGGAGTACACGGGACTAGCGGGGGGAGAGACCCAGTACTTC
TRBV6-5	16	NA	TRBD1	TRBJ1-2	CASSYGRDRAVNGYTF	TGTGCCAGCAGTTACGGCAGGGACAGGGCAGTAAATGGCTACACCTTC
TRBV2	14	NA	NA	TRBJ1-3	CASSARISGNTIYF	TGTGCCAGCAGTGCACGGATCTCTGGAAACACCATATATTTT
TRBV11-2	12	once	NA	TRBJ1-1	CASSLTNTEAFF	TGTGCCAGCAGCTTAACGAACACTGAAGCTTTCTTT
TRBV18	13	NA	NA	TRBJ2-2	CASSRTGTGELFF	TGTGCCAGCTCAAGAACAGGCACCGGGGAGCTGTTTTTT
TRBV9	17	few	TRBD1	TRBJ2-3	CASSATAGTGGTDTQYF	TGTGCCAGCAGCGCCACTGCCGGGACAGGGGGCACAGATACGCAGTATTTT
TRBV6-6	15	NA	TRBD1	TRBJ1-1	CASSSAGQGVSEAFF	TGTGCCAGCAGTTCCGCCGGACAGGGTGTCTCTGAAGCTTTCTTT